Reported below is one T cell receptor beta chain. Antigen: not known. The test was conducted at deep level. Only in-frame clones appear in the TCRdb table, and some are missing; sequencing was by immunoSEQ multiplex PCR. The sample shows some 2.1 million clones, 85% to 95% of them seen only once. Every one of the donors was a Caucasian adult that lived in Nashville, Tennessee. These data come from a study of shared clonotypes between healthy human individuals. The study, taken as a whole, reports: Rarefaction curves obtained for sorted subsets showed sequencing incomplete despite large depth.

CDR1 and CDR2 (germline): SGDLS, YYNGEE. The V gene end was trimmed by 5 bases and the J gene end by 8 bases; junction bases not matched to a gene: 13. This CDR3 is 14 amino acids long. This receptor was obtained from a man younger than 35 in good health. Input material: naive CD4+ T cells sorted from blood. The subset: CD45RA+ positively selected. J is TRBJ2-7 and V is TRBV9, with 7 nucleotides matching TRBD1. In DNA form, the CDR3 reads TGTGCCAGCAGTTTGACAGGGAAGGACGGCAAGCAGTACTTC. Its translation is CASSLTGKDGKQYF.